The 27 T cell receptor beta chains given below trace back to one sample, sequenced in a study of blood T cell repertoires in COVID-19. The method was immunoSEQ multiplex PCR; TCRdb's version includes in-frame clones alone and lacks a portion of them. This sample has 330,000 or so clones; about 89% occur once, and the top ten carry approximately 1.8%. Sequences were obtained from PBMCs or T cells enriched from blood (not recorded which). The receptors were sampled from a man aged 35-49 years in a cohort exposed to, infected with or recovered from COVID-19 (not recorded which).

CDR3 DNA sequence: TGTGCCAGCAGCCCCGACAGGTCCTACGAGCAGTACTTC. Its translation: CASSPDRSYEQYF. This rearrangement joins TRBV2 to TRBJ2-7; TRBD1 might be the D (6 bases). The V gene's germline CDR1 is SNHLY and CDR2 FYNNEI. The V and J ends lost 6 bases and 1 base respectively, with 10 bases between them. The CDR3 is 13 residues long.

The chain recombines TRBV18 with TRBJ1-3, with D hard to call. Between the trimmed V and J ends, which lost 3 bases and 0 bases, there was a span of 9 bases. The V gene's germline CDR1 is KGHSH and CDR2 LQKENI. This CDR3 region has 15 residues. The CDR3 loop is CASSPMTLSGNTIYF. The CDR3 nucleotides read TGTGCCAGCTCACCGATGACACTCTCTGGAAACACCATATATTTT.

V usage is TRBV5-4 and J usage is TRBJ1-2; D not resolved. The V end was cut by 4 bases, the J end by 1 base, with 14 bases between. CDR3 size: 15 residues. CDR1 and CDR2 from the germline V gene are SGHNT and YYREEE (reference sequence). The CDR3: CASSTPGLRNYGYTF. Here the CDR3 DNA reads TGTGCCAGCAGCACTCCGGGGTTACGTAACTATGGCTACACCTTC.

In its sample, this clone was seen once. This sample includes further DNA sequences coding for the same CDR3. The chain links TRBV3-1 (or the pseudogene TRBV3-2) to TRBJ2-1; the D is unclear. The length of the CDR3 is 12 residues. Per the germline V gene, CDR1 is LGHDT and CDR2 is YNNKEL (reference sequence). Trimming cost V 3 bases and J 9 bases, with 9 bases left between them. The CDR3 loop reads CASSQQAGEQFF. CDR3 DNA: TGTGCCAGCAGCCAGCAGGCTGGTGAGCAGTTCTTC.

Here the CDR3 reads CASKLAGEWDTQYF. Here the CDR3 DNA reads TGTGCCAGCAAACTAGCGGGAGAGTGGGATACGCAGTATTTT. The rearrangement uses TRBV6-5 and TRBJ2-3; TRBD2 aligns across 11 bases. CDR3 length: 14 residues. The germline CDR1 and CDR2 sequences are MNHEY and SVGAGI. The V and J ends lost 7 bases and 6 bases, in that order; junction bases with no gene match: 6.

The V call is TRBV15, the J call TRBJ2-7, with 8 bases that match TRBD2. After removal of 0 bases from V and 13 bases from J, the junction contained 14 bases not matched to a gene. Germline assignment: CDR1 LNHNV and CDR2 YYDKDF (reference sequence). This CDR3 has 15 residues. CDR3 coding DNA: TGTGCCACCAGCAGAGAAGCGACAGGTATAAGCGGGAGATACTTC. As protein: CATSREATGISGRYF. Full variable domain (missing parts from reference TRBV15 and TRBJ2-7): DAMVIQNPRYQVTQFGKPVTLSCSQTLNHNVMYWYQQKSSQAPKLLFHYYDKDFNNEADTPDNFQSRRPNTSFCFLDIRSPGLGDTAMYLCATSREATGISGRYFGPGTRLTVT.

The rearrangement uses TRBV5-1 and TRBJ2-3; D is ambiguous. CDR1 is SGHRS, CDR2 YFSETQ, per germline. The V end was cut by 0 bases, the J end by 2 bases, with 7 bases between. The CDR3 sequence is 14 residues long. The CDR3 loop is CASSLDRFTDTQYF. In DNA form, the CDR3 reads TGCGCCAGCAGCTTGGACAGATTCACAGATACGCAGTATTTT. The full variable domain, rest sourced from reference TRBV5-1 and TRBJ2-3, is KAGVTQTPRYLIKTRGQQVTLSCSPISGHRSVSWYQQTPGQGLQFLFEYFSETQRNKGNFPGRFSGRQFSNSRSEMNVSTLELGDSALYLCASSLDRFTDTQYFGPGTRLTVL.

The chain uses TRBV9 and TRBJ1-1; 10 bases are shared with TRBD1. The germline gives CDR1 SGDLS, CDR2 YYNGEE. This CDR3 spans 16 amino acids. V lost 4 bases, J lost 0 bases, and 6 bases stayed unmatched. CDR3: CASSPDRGPLNTEAFF. The CDR3 nucleotides are TGTGCCAGCAGCCCCGACAGGGGGCCCCTGAACACTGAAGCTTTCTTT.

The chain carries TRBV27 and TRBJ2-1; D is uncertain. The CDR3 length is 14 residues. V lost 4 bases, J lost 1 base, and 8 bases lay in between. Germline V gives CDR1 MNHEY, CDR2 SMNVEV (reference sequence). The CDR3 sequence is CASSSSLSYNEQFF. CDR3 nucleotide sequence: TGTGCCAGCAGTTCCTCTCTATCCTACAATGAGCAGTTCTTC.

This chain joins TRBV7-9 and TRBJ2-2; 10 bases fit TRBD1. Germline V gene sequence: CDR1 SEHNR, CDR2 FQNEAQ (reference sequence). The length of the CDR3 is 16 residues. Trimming at V came to 7 bases and at J to 4 bases, leaving 9 bases not matched to a gene. The CDR3 DNA reads TGTGCCAGCATGCCCGGGACAGGGGTTAGCACCGGGGAGCTGTTTTTT. It yields the protein CASMPGTGVSTGELFF. The full variable domain, completed using reference TRBV7-9 and TRBJ2-2, is DTGVSQNPRHKITKRGQNVTFRCDPISEHNRLYWYRQTLGQGPEFLTYFQNEAQLEKSRLLSDRFSAERPKGSFSTLEIQRTEQGDSAMYLCASMPGTGVSTGELFFGEGSRLTVL.

The chain couples TRBV27 to TRBJ1-4; 8 bases fit TRBD1. CDR1 MNHEY and CDR2 SMNVEV come from the germline V gene (reference sequence). V gave up 6 bases and J gave up 7 bases; unmatched junction bases: 7. The CDR3 length is 14 residues. The CDR3: CASRGQGAGEKLFF. CDR3 DNA: TGTGCCAGCAGAGGGCAGGGGGCTGGTGAAAAACTGTTTTTT.

The sample holds one count of this clone. The V call is TRBV6-5, the J call TRBJ2-7; possible D gene TRBD2, 5 bases. V was clipped by 7 bases and J by 3 bases, with 16 bases between them. Germline V gene lookup returns CDR1 MNHEY and CDR2 SVGAGI. The CDR3 runs to 14 residues. The CDR3 DNA reads TGTGCCAGCACCGGGGTTGGTGGTGTCTACGAGCAGTACTTC. It translates to CASTGVGGVYEQYF.

The genes are TRBV27 and TRBJ2-1, with 13 bases identical to TRBD2. The CDR3 consists of 17 residues. Germline values: CDR1 MNHEY, CDR2 SMNVEV (reference sequence). V shed 5 bases and J 7 bases; nucleotides not matched to a gene: 11. CDR3 nucleotides: TGTGCCAGCAGTCTAATCAGAGGACTAGCGGGAGAGAATGAGCAGTTCTTC. Its protein is CASSLIRGLAGENEQFF.

This clone came up once. The rearrangement links TRBV6-2 or TRBV6-3 to TRBJ2-3; 8 nucleotides agree with TRBD2. CDR3 length: 14 residues. The germline V gene encodes CDR1 MNHEY and CDR2 SVGEGT. Trimming at V came to 3 bases and at J to 3 bases, leaving 2 bases not matched to a gene. The chain's CDR3 is CASSYAGGTDTQYF. CDR3 nucleotides: TGTGCCAGCAGTTATGCGGGAGGAACAGATACGCAGTATTTT.

This chain links TRBV30 with TRBJ2-3; possibly TRBD1 for D (6 bases). The V end lost 5 bases, the J end lost 5 bases, and 14 bases lay between the germline ends. CDR3 length: 13 residues. The germline gives CDR1 GTSNPN, CDR2 SVGIG (reference sequence). Here the CDR3 DNA reads TGTGCCTGGGCCCCGGGACACAGAGATACGCAGTATTTT. Translation: CAWAPGHRDTQYF.

The chain carries TRBV7-9 and TRBJ1-1; 8 bases fit TRBD1. Germline CDR1 SEHNR, CDR2 FQNEAQ (reference sequence). V dropped 6 bases and J dropped 4; count of bases not matched to a gene: 16. The CDR3 has 17 amino acids. DNA for the CDR3: TGTGCCAGCAGATCGTCTGTCCCCCGAACAGGGGGCACTGAAGCTTTCTTT. This gives the protein CASRSSVPRTGGTEAFF.

The V gene is TRBV5-6, the J gene TRBJ2-7; possible D gene TRBD2, 5 bases. Per the germline V gene, CDR1 is SGHDT and CDR2 is YYEEEE. The V end lost 0 bases, the J end lost 7 bases, and 5 bases lay between the germline ends. The CDR3 sequence is 11 residues long. Here the CDR3 reads CASSLGGEQYF. The CDR3 region has the DNA TGTGCCAGCAGCTTGGGCGGGGAGCAGTACTTC.

The chain combines TRBV4-1 with TRBJ2-3, with 11 bases aligning to TRBD1. Per the germline V gene, CDR1 is MGHRA and CDR2 is YSYEKL. Unmatched junction bases numbered 12, after V lost 0 bases and J lost 1 base. CDR3 length equals 20 residues. CDR3 bases: TGCGCCAGCAGCCAAGATCTAGGACAGGGGGCGAATACTCGCACAGATACGCAGTATTTT. Protein sequence: CASSQDLGQGANTRTDTQYF.

The chain recombines TRBV2 with TRBJ2-1; 11 nucleotides match TRBD2. This CDR3 comprises 14 residues. The J segment lost 4 bases and the V segment lost 8 bases, leaving 4 bases of the junction unmatched. CDR1 is SNHLY, CDR2 FYNNEI, per germline. The CDR3 coding sequence is TGTGCCAGCGGAAGACTAGCGGGATACAATGAGCAGTTCTTC. This encodes CASGRLAGYNEQFF.

V usage is TRBV11-3 and J usage is TRBJ2-1; D not resolved. Trimming shortened V by 2 bases and J by 1 base, and 9 bases separated the two germline ends. The CDR3 is 15 amino acids. CDR1 SGHNT and CDR2 YENEEA come from the germline V gene. The CDR3 here is CASSLPGGSYNEQFF. The DNA of the CDR3 is TGTGCCAGCAGCTTACCCGGCGGTTCCTACAATGAGCAGTTCTTC.

V gene TRBV5-4 combines with J gene TRBJ2-1; TRBD2 agrees at 10 bases. Germline lookup yields CDR1 SGHNT and CDR2 YYREEE (reference sequence). This CDR3 contains 15 residues. V dropped 4 bases and J dropped 6; count of bases not matched to a gene: 7. CDR3 protein: CASSPTSGIGNEQFF. CDR3 DNA: TGTGCCAGCAGCCCCACTAGCGGGATTGGCAATGAGCAGTTCTTC.

The gene calls are TRBV7-9 and TRBJ1-2; tentatively, D is TRBD1 (6 bases). The CDR3 covers 11 residues. Deletions cut 8 bases from V and 5 bases from J, with 9 bases between. Per the germline V gene, CDR1 is SEHNR and CDR2 is FQNEAQ (reference sequence). Here the CDR3 DNA reads TGTGCCAGCCTTGGACAGTATGGCTACACCTTC. Translating gives CASLGQYGYTF.

This rearrangement joins TRBV27 to TRBJ2-7; 7 bases line up with TRBD2. Germline lookup yields CDR1 MNHEY and CDR2 SMNVEV (reference sequence). J was trimmed by 7 bases and V by 4 bases; bases with no gene match: 10. The CDR3 contains 14 residues. The CDR3 protein is CASSSSGTTSEQYF. Here the CDR3 DNA reads TGTGCCAGCAGTTCTTCCGGGACTACCTCAGAGCAGTACTTC.

This chain joins TRBV29-1 and TRBJ2-3, with 7 nucleotides matching TRBD2. The CDR3 sequence is 15 residues long. In germline, CDR1 is SQVTM, CDR2 ANQGSEA. The ends lost 5 bases at V and 2 bases at J; junction bases unmatched: 10. The CDR3 spells CSVRLLAENTDTQYF. CDR3 bases: TGCAGCGTTCGGCTCCTAGCGGAGAACACAGATACGCAGTATTTT.

This chain links TRBV2 with TRBJ2-5, with 8 bases identical to TRBD1. The CDR3 length is 15 residues. The V and J ends lost 6 bases and 3 bases, in that order; junction bases with no gene match: 9. The germline V gene has CDR1 SNHLY and CDR2 FYNNEI. The CDR3 nucleotides read TGTGCCAGCAGGGGCCGGACAGGGTTAAAAGAGACCCAGTACTTC. It is translated as CASRGRTGLKETQYF. The complete variable domain, with remaining parts taken from reference TRBV2 and TRBJ2-5, reads EPEVTQTPSHQVTQMGQEVILRCVPISNHLYFYWYRQILGQKVEFLVSFYNNEISEKSEIFDDQFSVERPDGSNFTLKIRSTKLEDSAMYFCASRGRTGLKETQYFGPGTRLLVL.

The J gene is TRBJ2-1, the V gene TRBV7-6; D might be TRBD2 (6 bases). Germline V gives CDR1 SGHVS, CDR2 FNYEAQ. The germline V and J ends were trimmed by 2 bases and 10 bases, with 9 bases remaining between them. The CDR3 is 12 residues long. CDR3 nucleotide sequence: TGTGCCAGCAGCTTAAACGCGGGGGAGCAGTTCTTC. Translating gives CASSLNAGEQFF.

This chain uses TRBV5-4 with TRBJ1-2; TRBD1 matches at 10 bases. This CDR3 region has 15 residues. CDR1 and CDR2 (germline): SGHNT, YYREEE (reference sequence). Trimming removed 3 bases from V and 3 bases from J; junction bases left unmatched: 5. The CDR3, as DNA: TGTGCCAGCAGCTCGCAGGGACAGGGGTACTATGGCTACACCTTC. As protein: CASSSQGQGYYGYTF.